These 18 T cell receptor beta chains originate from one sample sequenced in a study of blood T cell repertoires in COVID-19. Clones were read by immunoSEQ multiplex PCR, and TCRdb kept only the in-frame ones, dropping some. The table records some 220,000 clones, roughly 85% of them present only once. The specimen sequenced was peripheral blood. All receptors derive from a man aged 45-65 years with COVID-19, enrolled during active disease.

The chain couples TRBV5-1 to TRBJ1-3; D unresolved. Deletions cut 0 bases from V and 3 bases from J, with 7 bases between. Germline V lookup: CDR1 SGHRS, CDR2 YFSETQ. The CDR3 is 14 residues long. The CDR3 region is CASSLERSGNTIYF. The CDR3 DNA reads TGCGCCAGCAGCTTGGAGCGGAGTGGAAACACCATATATTTT.

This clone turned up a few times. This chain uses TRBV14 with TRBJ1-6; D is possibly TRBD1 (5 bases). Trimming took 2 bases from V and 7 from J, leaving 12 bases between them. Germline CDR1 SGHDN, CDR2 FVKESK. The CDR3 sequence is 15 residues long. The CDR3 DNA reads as TGTGCCAGCAGCCAATGGTCAGGGATAAATTCACCCCTCCACTTT. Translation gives CASSQWSGINSPLHF.

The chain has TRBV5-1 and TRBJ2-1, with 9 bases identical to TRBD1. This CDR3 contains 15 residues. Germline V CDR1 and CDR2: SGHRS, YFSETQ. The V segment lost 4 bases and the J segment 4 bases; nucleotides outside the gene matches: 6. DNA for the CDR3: TGCGCCAGCAGCGCGGGACAGGGAGTTTACAATGAGCAGTTCTTC. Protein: CASSAGQGVYNEQFF.

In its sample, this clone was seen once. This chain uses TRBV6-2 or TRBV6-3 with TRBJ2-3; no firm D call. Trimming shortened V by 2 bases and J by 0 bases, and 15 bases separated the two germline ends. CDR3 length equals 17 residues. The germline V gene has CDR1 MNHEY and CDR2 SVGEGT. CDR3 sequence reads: CASSYPPTMRSTDTQYF. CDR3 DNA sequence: TGTGCCAGCAGTTACCCCCCGACAATGAGAAGCACAGATACGCAGTATTTT.

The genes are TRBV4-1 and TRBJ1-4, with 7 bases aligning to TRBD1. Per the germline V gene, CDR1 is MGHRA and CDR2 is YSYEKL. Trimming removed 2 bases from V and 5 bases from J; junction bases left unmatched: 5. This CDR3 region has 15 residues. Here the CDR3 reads CASSQPDRANEKLFF. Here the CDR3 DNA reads TGCGCCAGCAGCCAACCCGACAGGGCAAATGAAAAACTGTTTTTT.

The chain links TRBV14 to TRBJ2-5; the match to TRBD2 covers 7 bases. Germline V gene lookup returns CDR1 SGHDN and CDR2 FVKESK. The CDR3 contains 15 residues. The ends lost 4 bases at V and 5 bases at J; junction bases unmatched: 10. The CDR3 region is CASSRGTTPQETQYF. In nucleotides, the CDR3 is TGTGCCAGCAGCCGTGGGACTACACCGCAGGAGACCCAGTACTTC.

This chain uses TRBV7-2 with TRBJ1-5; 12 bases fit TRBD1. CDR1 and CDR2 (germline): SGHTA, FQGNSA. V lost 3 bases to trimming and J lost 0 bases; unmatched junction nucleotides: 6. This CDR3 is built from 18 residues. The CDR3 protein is CASSFGTGGWNSNQPQHF. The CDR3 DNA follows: TGTGCCAGCAGCTTCGGGACAGGGGGCTGGAATAGCAATCAGCCCCAGCATTTT.

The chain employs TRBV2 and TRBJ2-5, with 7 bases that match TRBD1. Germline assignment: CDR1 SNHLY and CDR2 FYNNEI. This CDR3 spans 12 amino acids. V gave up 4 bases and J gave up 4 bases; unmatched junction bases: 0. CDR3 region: CASSGQGETQYF. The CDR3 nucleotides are TGTGCCAGCAGTGGACAGGGAGAGACCCAGTACTTC.

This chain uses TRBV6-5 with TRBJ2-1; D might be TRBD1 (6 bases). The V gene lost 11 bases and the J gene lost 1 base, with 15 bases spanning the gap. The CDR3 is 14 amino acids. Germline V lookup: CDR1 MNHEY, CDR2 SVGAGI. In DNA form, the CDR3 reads TGTGCCGGAAAGGGGGTGGGGTCCTACAATGAGCAGTTCTTC. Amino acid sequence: CAGKGVGSYNEQFF.

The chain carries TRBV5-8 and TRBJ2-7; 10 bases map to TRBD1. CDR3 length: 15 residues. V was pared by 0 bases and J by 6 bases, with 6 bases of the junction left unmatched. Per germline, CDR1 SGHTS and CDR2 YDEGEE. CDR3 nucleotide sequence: TGTGCCAGCAGCTTGGTAGGGACAGGGGTTAGCGAGCAGTACTTC. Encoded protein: CASSLVGTGVSEQYF.

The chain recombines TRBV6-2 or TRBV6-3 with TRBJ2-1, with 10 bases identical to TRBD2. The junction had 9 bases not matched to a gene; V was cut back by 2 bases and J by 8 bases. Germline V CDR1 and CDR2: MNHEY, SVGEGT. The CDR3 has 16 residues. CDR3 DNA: TGTGCCAGCAGTTACCCTATAGCGGGGGGCAAGGATGAGCAGTTCTTC. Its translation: CASSYPIAGGKDEQFF.

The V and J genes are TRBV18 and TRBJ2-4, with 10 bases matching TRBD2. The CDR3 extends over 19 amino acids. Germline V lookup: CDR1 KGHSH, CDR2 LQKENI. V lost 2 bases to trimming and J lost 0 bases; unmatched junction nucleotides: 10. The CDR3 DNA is TGTGCCAGCTCACCATGGGCTAGCGGGGGTGAAATAGCCAAAAACATTCAGTACTTC. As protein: CASSPWASGGEIAKNIQYF.

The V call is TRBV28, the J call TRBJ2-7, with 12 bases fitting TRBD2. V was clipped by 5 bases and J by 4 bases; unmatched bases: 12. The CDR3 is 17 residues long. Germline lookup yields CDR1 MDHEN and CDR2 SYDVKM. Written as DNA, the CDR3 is TGTGCCAGCAGTCCTCGACTAGCGGGGGTGCTGGTTTACGAGCAGTACTTC. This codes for CASSPRLAGVLVYEQYF.

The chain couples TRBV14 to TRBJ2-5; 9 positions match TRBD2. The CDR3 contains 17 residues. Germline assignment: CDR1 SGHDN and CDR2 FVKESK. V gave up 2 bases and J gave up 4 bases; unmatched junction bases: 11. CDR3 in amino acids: CASSQRTGTSLIETQYF. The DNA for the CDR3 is TGTGCCAGCAGCCAACGAACCGGGACTAGCTTAATAGAGACCCAGTACTTC.

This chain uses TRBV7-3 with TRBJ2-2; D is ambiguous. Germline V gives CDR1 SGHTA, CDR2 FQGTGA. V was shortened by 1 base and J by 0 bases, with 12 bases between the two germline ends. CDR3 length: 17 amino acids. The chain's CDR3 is CASSLNPDKSNTGELFF. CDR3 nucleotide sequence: TGTGCCAGCAGCTTAAACCCCGACAAGTCGAACACCGGGGAGCTGTTTTTT.

The CDR3 here is CASSQGLGTGELFF. The CDR3 bases are TGTGCCAGCAGCCAAGGGCTTGGCACCGGGGAGCTGTTTTTT. The chain couples TRBV3-1 (or the pseudogene TRBV3-2) to TRBJ2-2; D call uncertain. There are 14 residues in the CDR3. V shed 1 base and J shed 4 bases, with 7 bases lying between them. Germline CDR1 reads LGHDT; CDR2 reads YNNKEL (reference sequence).

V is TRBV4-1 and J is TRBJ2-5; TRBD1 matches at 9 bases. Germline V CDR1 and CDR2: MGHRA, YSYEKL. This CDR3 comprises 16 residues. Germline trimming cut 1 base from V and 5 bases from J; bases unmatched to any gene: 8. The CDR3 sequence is CASSQGRGQGWETQYF. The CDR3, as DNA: TGCGCCAGCAGCCAAGGGCGGGGACAGGGTTGGGAGACCCAGTACTTC.

The CDR3 here is CASSLEVATGELFF. The CDR3 nucleotides are TGCGCCAGCTCTCTCGAGGTAGCCACCGGGGAGCTGTTTTTT. This sequence joins TRBV10-1 and TRBJ2-2; D is ambiguous. This CDR3 spans 14 amino acids. Germline V lookup: CDR1 WNHNN, CDR2 SYGVQD (reference sequence). The germline V and J ends were trimmed by 8 bases and 4 bases, with 14 bases remaining between them.